This TCR beta chain was documented in a study of CD8+CD57+ T cells in acquired aplastic anemia. The ends were cut back, 1 base at V and 7 bases at J, with 8 bases in the middle. The CDR3 has 14 amino acids. TCR beta VDJ combinations and CDR3 sequences were profiled from genomic DNA. TCRdb redid the calling of the reads with MiXCR, one entry per CDR3 protein. The data show about 70,000 distinct CDR3 sequences, roughly half seen once. V is TRBV7-1 and J is TRBJ1-6; D unclear. TRBV7-1 is reported as an ORF; its role is uncertain. Sequencing was carried out using sorted CD4+, CD8+, or CD8+CD57+ T cells (not recorded which) from PBMCs. The sequence was obtained from a human donor in good health, serving as a control. The CDR3 sequence is CASSSGTSNSPLHF. CDR3 sequence (DNA): TGTGCCAGCAGCTCAGGGACCTCCAATTCACCCCTCCACTTT.